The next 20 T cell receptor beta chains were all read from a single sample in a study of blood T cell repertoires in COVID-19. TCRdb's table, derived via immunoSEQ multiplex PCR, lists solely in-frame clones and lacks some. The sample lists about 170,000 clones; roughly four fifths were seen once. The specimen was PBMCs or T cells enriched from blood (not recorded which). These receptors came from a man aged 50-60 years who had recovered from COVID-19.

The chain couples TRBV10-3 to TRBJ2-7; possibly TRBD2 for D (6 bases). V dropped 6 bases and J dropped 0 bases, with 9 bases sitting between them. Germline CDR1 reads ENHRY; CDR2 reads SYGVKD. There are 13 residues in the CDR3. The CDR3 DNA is TGTGCCATCAGAGGAGGGGCCTCCTACGAGCAGTACTTC. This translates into CAIRGGASYEQYF.

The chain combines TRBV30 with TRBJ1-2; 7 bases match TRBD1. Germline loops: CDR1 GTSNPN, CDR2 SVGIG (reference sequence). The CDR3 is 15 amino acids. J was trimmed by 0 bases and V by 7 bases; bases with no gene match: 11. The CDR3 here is CASGQAAVTNYGYTF. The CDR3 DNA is TGTGCCTCAGGACAGGCCGCCGTAACTAACTATGGCTACACCTTC.

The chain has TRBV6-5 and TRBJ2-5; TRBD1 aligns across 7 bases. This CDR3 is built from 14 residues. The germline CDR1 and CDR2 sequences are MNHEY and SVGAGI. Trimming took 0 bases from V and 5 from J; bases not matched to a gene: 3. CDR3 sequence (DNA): TGTGCCAGCAGTTACTCAGGGGGCGAGGAGACCCAGTACTTC. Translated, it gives CASSYSGGEETQYF.

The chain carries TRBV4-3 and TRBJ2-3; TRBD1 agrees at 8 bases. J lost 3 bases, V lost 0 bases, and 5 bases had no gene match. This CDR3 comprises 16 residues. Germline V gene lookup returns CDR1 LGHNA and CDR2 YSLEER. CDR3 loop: CASSQEATGGTDTQYF. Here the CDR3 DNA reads TGCGCCAGCAGCCAAGAGGCAACAGGGGGTACAGATACGCAGTATTTT.

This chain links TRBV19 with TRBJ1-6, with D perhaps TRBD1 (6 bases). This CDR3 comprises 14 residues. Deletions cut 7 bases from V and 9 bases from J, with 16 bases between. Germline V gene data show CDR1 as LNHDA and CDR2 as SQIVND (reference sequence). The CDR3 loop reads CASKYGTSASPLHF. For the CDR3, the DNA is TGTGCCAGTAAATACGGGACATCCGCTTCACCCCTCCACTTT.

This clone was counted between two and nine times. CDR3 in amino acids: CAISPQQGREKLFF. Written as DNA, the CDR3 is TGTGCCATCAGCCCCCAACAGGGACGAGAAAAACTGTTTTTT. The rearrangement joins TRBV10-3 to TRBJ1-4; the D gene is possibly TRBD1 (6 bases). Trimming took off 6 bases at V and 8 bases at J, with 16 bases between the two ends. Germline V gene lookup returns CDR1 ENHRY and CDR2 SYGVKD. The CDR3 is made up of 14 amino acids.

Written as DNA, the CDR3 is TGTGCCAGCAGCCCGGTTACAGGGGGAGCTGGAAACACCATATATTTT. Translating it yields CASSPVTGGAGNTIYF. This chain uses TRBV7-6 with TRBJ1-3; 8 bases map to TRBD1. The germline gives CDR1 SGHVS, CDR2 FNYEAQ. The V and J ends lost 5 bases and 2 bases, in that order; junction bases with no gene match: 8. The CDR3 length is 16 residues.

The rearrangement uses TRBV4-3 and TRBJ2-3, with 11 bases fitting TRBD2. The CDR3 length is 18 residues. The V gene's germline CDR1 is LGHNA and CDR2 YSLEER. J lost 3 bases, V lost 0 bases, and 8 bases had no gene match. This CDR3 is CASSQEGTSGLSTDTQYF. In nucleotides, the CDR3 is TGCGCCAGCAGCCAAGAAGGGACTAGCGGCCTTTCAACAGATACGCAGTATTTT.

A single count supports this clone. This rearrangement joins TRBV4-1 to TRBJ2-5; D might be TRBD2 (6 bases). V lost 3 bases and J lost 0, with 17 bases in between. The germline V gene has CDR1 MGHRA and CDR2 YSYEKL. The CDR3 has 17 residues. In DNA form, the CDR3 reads TGCGCCAGCAGCCAGCTTAGCGGACCCCACGACCAAGAGACCCAGTACTTC. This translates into CASSQLSGPHDQETQYF.

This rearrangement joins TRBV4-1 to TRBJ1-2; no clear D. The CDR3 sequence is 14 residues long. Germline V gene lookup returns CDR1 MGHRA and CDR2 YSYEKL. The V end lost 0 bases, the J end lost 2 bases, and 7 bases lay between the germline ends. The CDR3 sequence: CASSQDRSNYGYTF. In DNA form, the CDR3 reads TGCGCCAGCAGCCAAGACAGATCAAACTATGGCTACACCTTC.

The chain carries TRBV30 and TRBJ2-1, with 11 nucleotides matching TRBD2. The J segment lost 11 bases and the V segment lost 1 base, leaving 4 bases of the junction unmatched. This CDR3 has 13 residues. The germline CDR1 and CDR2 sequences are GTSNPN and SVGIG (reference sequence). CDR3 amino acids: CAWSGASGGKQFF. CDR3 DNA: TGTGCCTGGAGTGGGGCTAGCGGGGGGAAGCAGTTCTTC.

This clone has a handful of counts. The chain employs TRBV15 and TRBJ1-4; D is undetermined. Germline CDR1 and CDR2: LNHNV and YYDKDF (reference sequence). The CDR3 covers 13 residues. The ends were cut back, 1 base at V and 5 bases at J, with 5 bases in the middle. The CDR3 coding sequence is TGTGCCACCAGCAGAGCCGGGAATGAAAAACTGTTTTTT. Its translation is CATSRAGNEKLFF.

Here the CDR3 DNA reads TGTGCCAGCTCAGGACAGGGGGAGGAAGCTTTCTTT. Amino acid sequence: CASSGQGEEAFF. The chain is built from TRBV18 and TRBJ1-1; 10 bases are a match to TRBD1. V gave up 5 bases and J gave up 8 bases; unmatched junction bases: 2. Germline values: CDR1 KGHSH, CDR2 LQKENI. The CDR3 contains 12 residues.

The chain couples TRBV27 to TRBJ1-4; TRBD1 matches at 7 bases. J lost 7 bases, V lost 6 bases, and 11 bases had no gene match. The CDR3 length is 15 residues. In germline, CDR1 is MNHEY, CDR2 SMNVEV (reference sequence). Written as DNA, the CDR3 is TGTGCCAGCAGCAATAGACAGGGTCGGTTTGAAAAACTGTTTTTT. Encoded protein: CASSNRQGRFEKLFF.

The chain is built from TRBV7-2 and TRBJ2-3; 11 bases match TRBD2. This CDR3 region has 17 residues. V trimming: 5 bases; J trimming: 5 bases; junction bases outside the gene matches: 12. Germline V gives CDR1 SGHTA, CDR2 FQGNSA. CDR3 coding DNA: TGTGCCAGCAGCCTCCTTAGCGGGGGGGCCGGGGGAGATACGCAGTATTTT. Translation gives CASSLLSGGAGGDTQYF.

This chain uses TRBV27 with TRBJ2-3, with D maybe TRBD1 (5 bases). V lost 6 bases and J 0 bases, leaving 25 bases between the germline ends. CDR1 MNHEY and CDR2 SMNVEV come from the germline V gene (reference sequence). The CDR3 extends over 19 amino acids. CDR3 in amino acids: CASRLNSAGNWYSTDTQYF. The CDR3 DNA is TGTGCCAGCAGACTGAATTCGGCAGGGAATTGGTATAGCACAGATACGCAGTATTTT.

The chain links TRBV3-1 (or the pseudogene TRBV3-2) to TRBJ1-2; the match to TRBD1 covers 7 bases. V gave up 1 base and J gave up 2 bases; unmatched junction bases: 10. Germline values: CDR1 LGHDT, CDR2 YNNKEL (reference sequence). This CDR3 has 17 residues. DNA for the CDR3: TGTGCCAGCAGCCAAGGGAGGGCAGGGGGAAGCAACTATGGCTACACCTTC. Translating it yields CASSQGRAGGSNYGYTF.

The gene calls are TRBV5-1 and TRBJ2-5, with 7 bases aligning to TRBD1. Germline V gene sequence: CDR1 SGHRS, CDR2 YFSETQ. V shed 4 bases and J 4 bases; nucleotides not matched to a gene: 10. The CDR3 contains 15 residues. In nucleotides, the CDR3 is TGCGCCAGCAGCCCCCACGGCCCAGGGGGAGAGACCCAGTACTTC. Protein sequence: CASSPHGPGGETQYF.

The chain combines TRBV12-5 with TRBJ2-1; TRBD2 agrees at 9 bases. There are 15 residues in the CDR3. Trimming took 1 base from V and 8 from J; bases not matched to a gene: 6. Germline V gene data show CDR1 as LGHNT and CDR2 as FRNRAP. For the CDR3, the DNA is TGTGCTAGTGGTTTGGCCGGCGGGGGGGCCGATGAGCAGTTCTTC. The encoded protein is CASGLAGGGADEQFF.

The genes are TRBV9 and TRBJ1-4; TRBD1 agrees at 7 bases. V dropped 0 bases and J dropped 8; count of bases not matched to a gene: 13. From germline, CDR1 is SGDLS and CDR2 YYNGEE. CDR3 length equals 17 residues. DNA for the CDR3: TGTGCCAGCAGCGTAGGAGGGACAGCCACCTTGACCGAAAAACTGTTTTTT. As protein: CASSVGGTATLTEKLFF.